This passage covers 25 T cell receptor beta chains from one sample sequenced in a study of T cell responses to AZD1222 COVID-19 vaccine. Sequencing used immunoSEQ multiplex PCR; TCRdb keeps in-frame clones, though not all of them. Of 150,000 or so clones detected, about nine tenths appear once; the ten largest clones hold approximately 5.4%. The sequences come from peripheral blood, collected on day 0 of AZD1222 vaccination. The source of these receptors is an adult in good health.

In nucleotides, the CDR3 is TGCAGCGTTGAACAGGTAGGGGACACTGAAGCTTTCTTT. Translated, it gives CSVEQVGDTEAFF. The chain carries TRBV29-1 and TRBJ1-1, with D tentatively TRBD1 (5 bases). This CDR3 comprises 13 residues. V shed 2 bases and J shed 3 bases, with 10 bases lying between them. Looked up from germline, CDR1 is SQVTM and CDR2 is ANQGSEA.

The chain couples TRBV2 to TRBJ1-2; tentatively, D is TRBD1 (6 bases). CDR3 length equals 18 residues. The germline gives CDR1 SNHLY, CDR2 FYNNEI. Trimming removed 2 bases from V and 2 bases from J, with 21 bases in between. Here the CDR3 reads CASSESEGVSSSNYGYTF. The CDR3 DNA follows: TGTGCCAGCAGTGAATCAGAGGGGGTCTCATCCTCCAACTATGGCTACACCTTC.

The V call is TRBV25-1, the J call TRBJ2-7; 9 nucleotides agree with TRBD1. Germline V lookup: CDR1 MGHDK, CDR2 SYGVNS. The CDR3 totals 14 residues. Unmatched junction bases numbered 4, after V lost 4 bases and J lost 3 bases. The CDR3 sequence is CASSADRGSYEQYF. CDR3 DNA sequence: TGTGCCAGCAGTGCAGACAGGGGGAGCTACGAGCAGTACTTC.

In this sample, this clone turned up a few times. Other DNA sequences from this sample encode an identical CDR3 as well. V is TRBV27 and J is TRBJ2-1; tentatively, D is TRBD2 (6 bases). The V gene lost 2 bases and the J gene lost 8 bases, with 7 bases spanning the gap. CDR1 and CDR2 (germline): MNHEY, SMNVEV (reference sequence). This CDR3 comprises 12 residues. The CDR3 sequence is CASSLGGYEQFF. CDR3 DNA sequence: TGTGCCAGCAGTTTAGGGGGGTATGAGCAGTTCTTC.

The chain couples TRBV5-1 to TRBJ2-7; 11 bases are shared with TRBD1. The CDR3 loop spans 14 amino acids. V shed 3 bases, J shed 5 bases, and the junction held 4 bases outside the gene matches. Germline V CDR1 and CDR2: SGHRS, YFSETQ. The DNA of the CDR3 is TGCGCCAGCAGCTGGTGGACAGGGGGCGACGAGCAGTACTTC. This codes for CASSWWTGGDEQYF.

This chain links TRBV6-5 with TRBJ1-2; tentative D call: TRBD1 (6 bases). Trimming stripped 6 bases from V and 4 bases from J, with 18 bases between. The CDR3 has 15 amino acids. The germline V gene has CDR1 MNHEY and CDR2 SVGAGI. CDR3: CASRADRQVSYGYTF. CDR3 nucleotides: TGTGCCAGCAGAGCCGACAGACAGGTTAGCTATGGCTACACCTTC.

The chain uses TRBV18 and TRBJ2-2; 10 nucleotides agree with TRBD2. The V and J ends lost 3 bases and 3 bases, in that order; junction bases with no gene match: 10. Germline CDR1 is KGHSH and CDR2 is LQKENI. The CDR3 is 18 amino acids. The CDR3 coding sequence is TGTGCCAGCTCACCGAAAAGCCTAGCGGGGGTGGACACCGGGGAGCTGTTTTTT. This codes for CASSPKSLAGVDTGELFF.

This chain joins TRBV5-5 and TRBJ1-4, with 9 bases lining up with TRBD1. CDR1 is SGHKS and CDR2 is YYEKEE in the germline V gene (reference sequence). V dropped 4 bases and J dropped 8; count of bases not matched to a gene: 9. CDR3 length equals 15 residues. The CDR3 nucleotides read TGTGCCAGCAGCAAATCACAGGGGGCTCAGGAAAAACTGTTTTTT. It specifies CASSKSQGAQEKLFF.

Written as DNA, the CDR3 is TGCGCCAGCAGCTTGGTTCTGGGGCCGGGCTATGGCTACACCTTC. Protein product: CASSLVLGPGYGYTF. The chain recombines TRBV5-1 with TRBJ1-2; TRBD1 might be the D (5 bases). The CDR3 is 15 residues long. From germline, CDR1 is SGHRS and CDR2 YFSETQ. V was cut by 0 bases and J by 4 bases, with 13 bases left in between.

The J gene is TRBJ1-1, the V gene TRBV2; 8 nucleotides agree with TRBD1. The germline V gene encodes CDR1 SNHLY and CDR2 FYNNEI. The CDR3 is 14 residues long. V shed 6 bases, J shed 1 base, and the junction held 4 bases outside the gene matches. The CDR3 DNA follows: TGTGCCAGCAGGAAGGACAGGGAGAACACTGAAGCTTTCTTT. Its translation is CASRKDRENTEAFF.

The chain employs TRBV28 and TRBJ1-2, with 9 bases identical to TRBD1. J gave up 2 bases and V 4 bases, and 8 bases lay outside the gene matches. There are 16 residues in the CDR3. Germline V gives CDR1 MDHEN, CDR2 SYDVKM. The CDR3 bases are TGTGCCAGCAGTTCACCCGCGGGACAGGGAAACTATGGCTACACCTTC. Protein: CASSSPAGQGNYGYTF.

The J gene is TRBJ2-7, the V gene TRBV5-6; D assignment may be TRBD1 or TRBD2 (5 bases each). CDR1 SGHDT and CDR2 YYEEEE come from the germline V gene. There are 13 residues in the CDR3. Trimming shortened V by 1 base and J by 5 bases, and 10 bases separated the two germline ends. DNA of the CDR3: TGTGCCAGCAGCTTGTATAGGGACCACGAGCAGTACTTC. Its protein product is CASSLYRDHEQYF.

The chain carries TRBV5-1 and TRBJ2-7, with TRBD2 matching over 11 bases. In germline, CDR1 is SGHRS, CDR2 YFSETQ. V trimming: 0 bases; J trimming: 3 bases; junction bases outside the gene matches: 2. The CDR3 spans 15 residues. The chain's CDR3 is CASSLVTSGSYEQYF. The DNA for the CDR3 is TGCGCCAGCAGCTTGGTTACTAGCGGGAGCTACGAGCAGTACTTC.

The chain links TRBV14 to TRBJ2-3; 14 bases fit TRBD2. The V gene end was trimmed by 5 bases and the J gene end by 6 bases; junction bases not matched to a gene: 4. Germline-derived CDR1 and CDR2 are SGHDN and FVKESK. The CDR3 has 15 amino acids. In DNA, the CDR3 is TGTGCCAGCAGCTGGGGACTAGCGGGAGCGGATACGCAGTATTTT. Translated: CASSWGLAGADTQYF.

This rearrangement joins TRBV5-4 to TRBJ2-7; 10 bases agree with TRBD2. In germline, CDR1 is SGHNT, CDR2 YYREEE (reference sequence). Germline trimming cut 5 bases from V and 3 bases from J; bases unmatched to any gene: 8. The CDR3 contains 15 residues. For the CDR3, the DNA is TGTGCCAGCAGAACTGGGACTAGCGACCGCTACGAGCAGTACTTC. This gives the protein CASRTGTSDRYEQYF.

CDR3: CASSISSASSYEQYF. As DNA, the CDR3 is TGTGCCAGTAGTATCTCTAGCGCAAGCTCCTACGAGCAGTACTTC. This chain links TRBV19 with TRBJ2-7, with a tentative D call TRBD2 (6 bases). The CDR3 totals 15 residues. CDR1 is LNHDA, CDR2 SQIVND, per germline (reference sequence). Trimming took 3 bases from V and 0 from J, leaving 12 bases between them. Full variable domain (missing parts from reference TRBV19 and TRBJ2-7): DGGITQSPKYLFRKEGQNVTLSCEQNLNHDAMYWYRQDPGQGLRLIYYSQIVNDFQKGDIAEGYSVSREKKESFPLTVTSAQKNPTAFYLCASSISSASSYEQYFGPGTRLTVT.

The chain uses TRBV14 and TRBJ2-1, with a weak D call TRBD2 (5 bases). The CDR3 is made up of 12 amino acids. Germline-derived CDR1 and CDR2 are SGHDN and FVKESK. The germline V and J ends were trimmed by 1 base and 14 bases, with 12 bases remaining between them. CDR3 loop: CASSQGRAPKFF. The CDR3 region has the DNA TGTGCCAGCAGCCAAGGGCGGGCCCCTAAGTTCTTC. Full variable domain (missing parts from reference TRBV14 and TRBJ2-1): EAGVTQFPSHSVIEKGQTVTLRCDPISGHDNLYWYRRVMGKEIKFLLHFVKESKQDESGMPNNRFLAERTGGTYSTLKVQPAELEDSGVYFCASSQGRAPKFFGPGTRLTVL.

This clone was detected once. The chain joins TRBV27 to TRBJ2-6, with TRBD1 matching over 7 bases. V lost 4 bases and J lost 2; bases outside the gene matches: 2. The CDR3 sequence is 15 residues long. Germline CDR1 MNHEY, CDR2 SMNVEV (reference sequence). The CDR3 nucleotides read TGTGCCAGCAGTTACAGGGGTGCTGGGGCCAACGTCCTGACTTTC. It translates to CASSYRGAGANVLTF.

The chain is built from TRBV28 and TRBJ1-1; possibly TRBD1 for D (6 bases). In germline, CDR1 is MDHEN, CDR2 SYDVKM. Trimming left V 7 bases short and J 4 bases short, with 16 bases between. The CDR3 length is 14 residues. CDR3 nucleotides: TGTGCCAGCACGACCCCGAGGGGGATCACTGAAGCTTTCTTT. This codes for CASTTPRGITEAFF.

The V gene is TRBV2, the J gene TRBJ2-3; maybe TRBD2 (6 bases). Germline CDR1 is SNHLY and CDR2 is FYNNEI. This CDR3 is 12 amino acids long. The V end lost 10 bases, the J end lost 2 bases, and 10 bases lay between the germline ends. CDR3 bases: TGTGCCACCAGGACTAACACAGATACGCAGTATTTT. Translated, it gives CATRTNTDTQYF. The whole variable domain, remainder taken from reference TRBV2 and TRBJ2-3, is EPEVTQTPSHQVTQMGQEVILRCVPISNHLYFYWYRQILGQKVEFLVSFYNNEISEKSEIFDDQFSVERPDGSNFTLKIRSTKLEDSAMYFCATRTNTDTQYFGPGTRLTVL.

The V and J genes are TRBV7-9 and TRBJ1-1; D remains unclear. Looked up from germline, CDR1 is SEHNR and CDR2 is FQNEAQ (reference sequence). The CDR3 is 13 residues long. V gave up 2 bases and J gave up 1 base, with 5 bases separating them. CDR3 in DNA: TGTGCCAGCAGCTTAAGCAAGAACACTGAAGCTTTCTTT. Translated, it gives CASSLSKNTEAFF.

The sample holds one count of this clone. This chain joins TRBV18 and TRBJ1-2; D possibly corresponds to TRBD1 (6 bases). V lost 8 bases to trimming and J lost 6 bases, with 13 bases between them. The CDR3 extends over 12 amino acids. CDR1 and CDR2 from the germline V gene are KGHSH and LQKENI. The CDR3 sequence: CASRTVNDGYTF. The CDR3 bases are TGTGCCAGCCGGACAGTTAATGATGGCTACACCTTC.

The gene calls are TRBV5-1 and TRBJ2-3; D not certain. With 4 bases removed from V and 2 bases from J, the gap between germline ends came to 5 bases. Germline V gives CDR1 SGHRS, CDR2 YFSETQ. This CDR3 has 12 residues. CDR3 coding DNA: TGCGCCAGCAGCACTAACACAGATACGCAGTATTTT. Translation: CASSTNTDTQYF. Using reference TRBV5-1 and TRBJ2-3 for the parts outside the CDR3, the full variable domain is KAGVTQTPRYLIKTRGQQVTLSCSPISGHRSVSWYQQTPGQGLQFLFEYFSETQRNKGNFPGRFSGRQFSNSRSEMNVSTLELGDSALYLCASSTNTDTQYFGPGTRLTVL.

This chain joins TRBV28 and TRBJ1-2; maybe TRBD1 (6 bases). V lost 1 base, J lost 1 base, and 16 bases lay in between. Germline V CDR1 and CDR2: MDHEN, SYDVKM. The CDR3 spans 17 residues. The chain's CDR3 is CASSLSDSRGGNYGYTF. In DNA form, the CDR3 reads TGTGCCAGCAGTTTATCGGACAGCCGTGGGGGTAACTATGGCTACACCTTC.

This clone was seen just once. The chain links TRBV3-1 (or the pseudogene TRBV3-2) to TRBJ1-4; TRBD1 is a possible D gene (6 bases). This CDR3 has 16 amino acids. Germline CDR1 LGHDT, CDR2 YNNKEL (reference sequence). V gave up 6 bases and J gave up 0 bases, with 14 bases separating them. This CDR3 is CASSSRGGATNEKLFF. DNA for the CDR3: TGTGCCAGCAGTTCGAGGGGGGGCGCAACTAATGAAAAACTGTTTTTT.